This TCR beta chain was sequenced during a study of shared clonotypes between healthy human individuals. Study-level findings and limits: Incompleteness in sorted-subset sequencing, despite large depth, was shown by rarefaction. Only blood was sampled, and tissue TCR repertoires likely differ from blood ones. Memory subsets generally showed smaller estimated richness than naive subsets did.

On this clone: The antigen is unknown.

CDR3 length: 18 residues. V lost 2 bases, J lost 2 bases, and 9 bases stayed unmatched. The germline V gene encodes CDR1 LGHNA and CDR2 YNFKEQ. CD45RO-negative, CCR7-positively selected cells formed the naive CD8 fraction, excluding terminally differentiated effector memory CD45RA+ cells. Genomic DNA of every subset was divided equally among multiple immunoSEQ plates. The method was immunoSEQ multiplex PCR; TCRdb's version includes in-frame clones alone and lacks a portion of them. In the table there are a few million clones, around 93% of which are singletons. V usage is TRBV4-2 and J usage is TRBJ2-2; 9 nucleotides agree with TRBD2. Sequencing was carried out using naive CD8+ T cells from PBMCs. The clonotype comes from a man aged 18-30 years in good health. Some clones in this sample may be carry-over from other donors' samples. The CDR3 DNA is TGTGCCAGCAGCCAACCTAAACTAGCGGGCTTAAACACCGGGGAGCTGTTTTTT. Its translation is CASSQPKLAGLNTGELFF.